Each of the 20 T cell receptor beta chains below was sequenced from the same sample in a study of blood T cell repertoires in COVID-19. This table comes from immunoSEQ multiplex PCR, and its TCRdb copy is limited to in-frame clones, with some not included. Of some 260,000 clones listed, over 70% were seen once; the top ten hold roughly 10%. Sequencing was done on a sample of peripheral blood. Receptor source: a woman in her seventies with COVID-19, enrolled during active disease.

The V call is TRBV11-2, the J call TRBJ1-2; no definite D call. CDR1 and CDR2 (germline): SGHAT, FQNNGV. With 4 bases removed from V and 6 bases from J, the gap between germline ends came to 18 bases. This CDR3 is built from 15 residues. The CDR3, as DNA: TGTGCCAGCAGCTCAAGGCTATGGGCAGACGATGGCTACACCTTC. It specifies CASSSRLWADDGYTF.

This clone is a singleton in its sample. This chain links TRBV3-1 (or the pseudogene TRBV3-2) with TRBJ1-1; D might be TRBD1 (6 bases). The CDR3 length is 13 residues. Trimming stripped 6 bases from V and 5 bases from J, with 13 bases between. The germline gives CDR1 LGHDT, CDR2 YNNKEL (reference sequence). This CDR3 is CASRVQGRTEAFF. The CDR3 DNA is TGTGCCAGCAGGGTACAGGGCCGGACTGAAGCTTTCTTT.

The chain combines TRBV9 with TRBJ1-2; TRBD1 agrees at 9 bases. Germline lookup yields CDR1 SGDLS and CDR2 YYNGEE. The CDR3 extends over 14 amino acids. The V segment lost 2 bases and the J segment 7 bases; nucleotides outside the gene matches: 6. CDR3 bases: TGTGCCAGCAGCGTGGGGGACAGGGTCGGTGGCTACACCTTC. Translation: CASSVGDRVGGYTF. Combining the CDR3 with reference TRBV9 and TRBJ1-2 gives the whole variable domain DSGVTQTPKHLITATGQRVTLRCSPRSGDLSVYWYQQSLDQGLQFLIQYYNGEERAKGNILERFSAQQFPDLHSELNLSSLELGDSALYFCASSVGDRVGGYTFGSGTRLTVV.

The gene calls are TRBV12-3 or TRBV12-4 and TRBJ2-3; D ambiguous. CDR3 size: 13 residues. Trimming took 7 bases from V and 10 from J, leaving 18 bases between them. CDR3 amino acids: CASISNYLYPQYF. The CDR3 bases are TGTGCCAGCATCTCGAACTACTTATACCCGCAGTATTTT.

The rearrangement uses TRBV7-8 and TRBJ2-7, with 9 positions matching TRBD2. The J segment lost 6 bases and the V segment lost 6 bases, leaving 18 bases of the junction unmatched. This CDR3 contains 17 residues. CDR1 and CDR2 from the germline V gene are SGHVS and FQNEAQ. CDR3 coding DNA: TGTGCCAGCAGAAATTCTCGACTAGCGGATACCACGTTCGAGCAGTACTTC. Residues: CASRNSRLADTTFEQYF. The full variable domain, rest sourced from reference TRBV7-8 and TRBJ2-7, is GAGVSQSPRYKVAKRGQDVALRCDPISGHVSLFWYQQALGQGPEFLTYFQNEAQLDKSGLPSDRFFAERPEGSVSTLKIQRTQQEDSAVYLCASRNSRLADTTFEQYFGPGTRLTVT.

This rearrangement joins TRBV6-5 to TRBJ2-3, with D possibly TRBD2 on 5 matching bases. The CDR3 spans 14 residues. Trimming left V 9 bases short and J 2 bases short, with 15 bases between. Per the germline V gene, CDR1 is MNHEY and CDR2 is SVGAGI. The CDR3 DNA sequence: TGTGCCAGTGGAATTAGCGAAACCACAGATACGCAGTATTTT. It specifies CASGISETTDTQYF.

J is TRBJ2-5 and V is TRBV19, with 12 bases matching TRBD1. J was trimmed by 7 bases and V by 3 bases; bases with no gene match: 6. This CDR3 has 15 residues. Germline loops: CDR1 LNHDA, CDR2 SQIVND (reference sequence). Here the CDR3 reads CASSIGDRGLGTQYF. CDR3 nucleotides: TGTGCCAGTAGTATCGGGGACAGGGGGCTGGGGACCCAGTACTTC.

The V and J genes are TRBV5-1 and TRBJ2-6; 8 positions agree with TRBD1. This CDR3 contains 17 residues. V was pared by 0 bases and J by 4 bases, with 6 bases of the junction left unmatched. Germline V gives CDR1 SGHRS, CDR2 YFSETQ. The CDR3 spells CASSLAGRGPGANVLTF. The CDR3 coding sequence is TGCGCCAGCAGCTTGGCTGGCAGGGGGCCAGGGGCCAACGTCCTGACTTTC.

Written as DNA, the CDR3 is TGTGCCAGCATCTTTACAGCGGGATATGAGCAGTTCTTC. Its translation: CASIFTAGYEQFF. The gene calls are TRBV2 and TRBJ2-1; 7 bases are a match to TRBD2. The V and J ends lost 7 bases and 8 bases, in that order; junction bases with no gene match: 8. This CDR3 comprises 13 residues. The germline gives CDR1 SNHLY, CDR2 FYNNEI.

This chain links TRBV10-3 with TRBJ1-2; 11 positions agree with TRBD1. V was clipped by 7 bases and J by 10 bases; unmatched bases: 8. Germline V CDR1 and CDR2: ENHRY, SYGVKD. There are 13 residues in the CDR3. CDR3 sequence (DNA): TGTGCCATCACCGGACAGGGGGCGGGGGACTACACCTTC. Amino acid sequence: CAITGQGAGDYTF.

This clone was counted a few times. The chain's CDR3 is CASGSQTASSYNEQFF. The CDR3 nucleotides are TGTGCTAGTGGTTCGCAGACAGCCAGCTCCTACAATGAGCAGTTCTTC. The V gene is TRBV12-5, the J gene TRBJ2-1; weak D call: TRBD1 (5 bases). Germline V gives CDR1 LGHNT, CDR2 FRNRAP. This CDR3 comprises 16 residues. Trimming took off 4 bases at V and 0 bases at J, with 13 bases between the two ends.

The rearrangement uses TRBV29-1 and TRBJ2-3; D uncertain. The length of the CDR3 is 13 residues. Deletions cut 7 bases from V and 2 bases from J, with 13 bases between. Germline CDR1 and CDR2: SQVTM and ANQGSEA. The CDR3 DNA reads TGCAGCGCCCCGAGTAAGTCCACAGATACGCAGTATTTT. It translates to CSAPSKSTDTQYF.

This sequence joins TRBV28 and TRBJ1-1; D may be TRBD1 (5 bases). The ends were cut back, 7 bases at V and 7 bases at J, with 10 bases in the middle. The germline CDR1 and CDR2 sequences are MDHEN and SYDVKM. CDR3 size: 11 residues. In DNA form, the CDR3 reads TGTGCCAGCAACTACAGGAATGAAGCTTTCTTT. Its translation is CASNYRNEAFF.

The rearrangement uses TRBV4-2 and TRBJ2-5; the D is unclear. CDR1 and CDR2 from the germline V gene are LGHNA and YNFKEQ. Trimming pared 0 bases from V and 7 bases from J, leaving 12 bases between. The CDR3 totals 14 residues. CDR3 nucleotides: TGTGCCAGCAGCCAAGAGGGCTCGGCCTTGACCCAGTACTTC. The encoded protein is CASSQEGSALTQYF.

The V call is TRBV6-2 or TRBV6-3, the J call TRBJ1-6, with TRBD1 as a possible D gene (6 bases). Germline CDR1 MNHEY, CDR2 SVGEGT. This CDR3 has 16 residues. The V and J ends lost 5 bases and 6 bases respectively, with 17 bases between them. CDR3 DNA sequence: TGTGCCAGCAGTACGCCAACCGGGACAATTAATTCACCCCTCCACTTT. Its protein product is CASSTPTGTINSPLHF.

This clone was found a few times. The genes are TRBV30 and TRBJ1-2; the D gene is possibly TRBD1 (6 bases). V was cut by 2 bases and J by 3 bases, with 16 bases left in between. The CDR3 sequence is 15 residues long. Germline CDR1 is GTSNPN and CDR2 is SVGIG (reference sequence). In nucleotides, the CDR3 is TGTGCCTGGAGTAAGAAAGGACAGCCAGACTATGGCTACACCTTC. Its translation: CAWSKKGQPDYGYTF.

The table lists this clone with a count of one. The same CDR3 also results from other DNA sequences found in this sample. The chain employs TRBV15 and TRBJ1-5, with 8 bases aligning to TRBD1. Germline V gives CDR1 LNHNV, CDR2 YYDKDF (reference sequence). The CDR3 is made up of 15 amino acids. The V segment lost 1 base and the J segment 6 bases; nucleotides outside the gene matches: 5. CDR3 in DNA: TGTGCCACCAGCAGAGGGACAGGGAACGGTCAGCCCCAGCATTTT. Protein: CATSRGTGNGQPQHF.

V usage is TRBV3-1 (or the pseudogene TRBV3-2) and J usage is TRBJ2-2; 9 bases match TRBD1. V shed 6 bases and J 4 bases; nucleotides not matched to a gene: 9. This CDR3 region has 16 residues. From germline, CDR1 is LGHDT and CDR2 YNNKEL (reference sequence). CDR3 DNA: TGTGCCAGCAGTCCTACAGGGGGCGCGGGCACCGGGGAGCTGTTTTTT. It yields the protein CASSPTGGAGTGELFF.

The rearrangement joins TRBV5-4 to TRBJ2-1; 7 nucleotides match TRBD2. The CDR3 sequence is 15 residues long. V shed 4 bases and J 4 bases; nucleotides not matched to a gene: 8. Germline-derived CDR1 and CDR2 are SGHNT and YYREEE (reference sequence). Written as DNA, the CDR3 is TGTGCCAGCAGCCGAGACTCCGGGGGGTACAATGAGCAGTTCTTC. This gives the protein CASSRDSGGYNEQFF. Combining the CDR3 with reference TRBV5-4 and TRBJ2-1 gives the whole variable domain ETGVTQSPTHLIKTRGQQVTLRCSSQSGHNTVSWYQQALGQGPQFIFQYYREEENGRGNFPPRFSGLQFPNYSSELNVNALELDDSALYLCASSRDSGGYNEQFFGPGTRLTVL.

Here the CDR3 DNA reads TGTGCCAGCAGGGGGACAGGGAACACTGAAGCTTTCTTT. Amino acids: CASRGTGNTEAFF. The chain employs TRBV27 and TRBJ1-1, with TRBD1 identical over 8 bases. The V gene end was trimmed by 6 bases and the J gene end by 1 base; junction bases not matched to a gene: 1. This CDR3 contains 13 residues. Per germline, CDR1 MNHEY and CDR2 SMNVEV (reference sequence).